These 32 T cell receptor beta chains originate from one sample sequenced in a study of neoadjuvant nivolumab and ipilimumab in lung cancer. Method: immunoSEQ multiplex PCR; TCRdb's copy keeps in-frame clones and lacks some. The sample holds about 4,000 clones, roughly 83% seen once. This sample comprised peripheral blood, obtained after neoadjuvant nivolumab, alone or with ipilimumab, at or shortly before surgery. The receptors shown here come from an adult with non-small cell lung cancer.

The genes are TRBV5-1 and TRBJ1-1; D possibly corresponds to TRBD1 (5 bases). Trimming removed 1 base from V and 6 bases from J, with 19 bases in between. This CDR3 is 16 amino acids long. Germline values: CDR1 SGHRS, CDR2 YFSETQ. The CDR3 nucleotides are TGCGCCAGCAGCTTGCTCCTACCCACGAGGGGCGCTGAAGCTTTCTTT. Encoded protein: CASSLLLPTRGAEAFF. Together with reference TRBV5-1 and TRBJ1-1, the CDR3 gives the full variable domain: KAGVTQTPRYLIKTRGQQVTLSCSPISGHRSVSWYQQTPGQGLQFLFEYFSETQRNKGNFPGRFSGRQFSNSRSEMNVSTLELGDSALYLCASSLLLPTRGAEAFFGQGTRLTVV.

This clone was observed a handful of times. V gene TRBV19 combines with J gene TRBJ2-3, with D possibly TRBD2 on 6 matching bases. Looked up from germline, CDR1 is LNHDA and CDR2 is SQIVND (reference sequence). The V gene lost 3 bases and the J gene lost 6 bases, with 16 bases spanning the gap. This CDR3 has 15 residues. The CDR3 bases are TGTGCCAGTAGTATTTACCTAGCGAGGGAGGATACGCAGTATTTT. Protein sequence: CASSIYLAREDTQYF.

The sample holds a few counts of this clone. This chain joins TRBV7-9 and TRBJ2-7; 10 nucleotides line up with TRBD1. CDR3 length equals 15 residues. Trimming cost V 5 bases and J 3 bases; bases outside gene matches: 7. Germline V gene data show CDR1 as SEHNR and CDR2 as FQNEAQ (reference sequence). CDR3 DNA: TGTGCCAGCAGCAGGGACAGGGGCTTCTTCTACGAGCAGTACTTC. Translation: CASSRDRGFFYEQYF.

J is TRBJ2-2 and V is TRBV30, with 8 bases lining up with TRBD1. There are 15 residues in the CDR3. Germline V lookup: CDR1 GTSNPN, CDR2 SVGIG (reference sequence). The trim removed 0 bases at V and 6 bases at J, leaving 6 bases unmatched. CDR3 protein: CAWSVQGEDAGELFF. CDR3 nucleotide sequence: TGTGCCTGGAGTGTACAGGGGGAAGACGCCGGGGAGCTGTTTTTT.

This chain uses TRBV4-2 with TRBJ2-5, with 7 bases matching TRBD1. The length of the CDR3 is 16 residues. Germline V gives CDR1 LGHNA, CDR2 YNFKEQ. The V and J ends lost 4 bases and 2 bases, in that order; junction bases with no gene match: 10. CDR3 in DNA: TGTGCCAGCAGCCCTGGGCAGGGGGTGAGGCAAGAGACCCAGTACTTC. Protein: CASSPGQGVRQETQYF.

The rearrangement uses TRBV6-5 and TRBJ1-1; unclear D gene. Germline V gene lookup returns CDR1 MNHEY and CDR2 SVGAGI. There are 11 residues in the CDR3. V was clipped by 6 bases and J by 2 bases, with 4 bases between them. The CDR3 region is CASSSNTEAFF. The CDR3, as DNA: TGTGCCAGCAGCTCTAACACTGAAGCTTTCTTT.

This CDR3 reads CASSQEGQEKFF. CDR3 DNA sequence: TGTGCCAGCAGCCAAGAGGGACAGGAAAAGTTCTTC. V is TRBV14 and J is TRBJ2-1; 8 bases align to TRBD1. The CDR3 is 12 amino acids. The ends lost 0 bases at V and 14 bases at J; junction bases unmatched: 3. Germline loops: CDR1 SGHDN, CDR2 FVKESK.

The V call is TRBV13, the J call TRBJ1-1; maybe TRBD1 (5 bases). V lost 2 bases and J 5 bases, leaving 9 bases between the germline ends. Germline lookup yields CDR1 PRHDT and CDR2 FYEKMQ (reference sequence). The CDR3 length is 13 residues. As DNA, the CDR3 is TGTGCCAGCAGCTTAAACTGGGGGACTGAAGCTTTCTTT. It codes for CASSLNWGTEAFF.

This rearrangement joins TRBV5-1 to TRBJ2-7; the match to TRBD2 covers 8 bases. Trimming removed 5 bases from V and 6 bases from J; junction bases left unmatched: 7. This CDR3 has 13 residues. CDR1 and CDR2 (germline): SGHRS, YFSETQ. The CDR3 DNA reads as TGCGCCAGCAGTTCGGGACTAGGGGGCGAGCAGTACTTC. The encoded protein is CASSSGLGGEQYF.

The chain employs TRBV6-5 and TRBJ1-4; 7 bases match TRBD1. This CDR3 is built from 14 residues. In germline, CDR1 is MNHEY, CDR2 SVGAGI. The V gene end was trimmed by 6 bases and the J gene end by 8 bases; junction bases not matched to a gene: 9. Here the CDR3 reads CASSRGQVSEKLFF. The CDR3 region has the DNA TGTGCCAGCAGCCGAGGACAGGTATCGGAAAAACTGTTTTTT.

The J gene is TRBJ2-7, the V gene TRBV25-1; 9 bases align to TRBD1. V gave up 5 bases and J gave up 5 bases; unmatched junction bases: 7. The CDR3 loop spans 14 amino acids. CDR1 is MGHDK, CDR2 SYGVNS, per germline. DNA of the CDR3: TGTGCCAGCAGTTCGGGGACAGGGTTCGACGAGCAGTACTTC. Translation: CASSSGTGFDEQYF.

The chain employs TRBV5-1 and TRBJ2-1; D is uncertain. This CDR3 is 13 amino acids long. Trimming stripped 2 bases from V and 8 bases from J, with 11 bases between. Germline V CDR1 and CDR2: SGHRS, YFSETQ. CDR3 sequence reads: CASSLGQRDEQFF. The CDR3 bases are TGCGCCAGCAGCTTAGGCCAACGCGATGAGCAGTTCTTC.

This clone was found a few times. The rearrangement uses TRBV5-4 and TRBJ2-3, with a tentative D call TRBD1 (7 bases). Germline values: CDR1 SGHNT, CDR2 YYREEE (reference sequence). This CDR3 region has 18 residues. Between the trimmed V and J ends, which lost 1 base and 3 bases, there was a span of 21 bases. CDR3 sequence (DNA): TGTGCCAGCAGCTTGTCACGAATCAGGGGGGAGGCTACAGATACGCAGTATTTT. This gives the protein CASSLSRIRGEATDTQYF.

The V gene is TRBV6-7, the J gene TRBJ1-4; 8 bases line up with TRBD1. TRBV6-7 is reported as an ORF; its role is uncertain. This CDR3 is 18 amino acids long. Trimming cost V 6 bases and J 0 bases; bases outside gene matches: 12. The CDR3 spells CASSQQNRGGATNEKLFF. CDR3 DNA: TGTGCCAGCAGCCAACAAAACAGGGGGGGAGCAACTAATGAAAAACTGTTTTTT.

This chain joins TRBV19 and TRBJ1-2, with D perhaps TRBD1 (5 bases). V gave up 3 bases and J gave up 6 bases, with 11 bases separating them. The germline CDR1 and CDR2 sequences are LNHDA and SQIVND (reference sequence). This CDR3 has 13 residues. Here the CDR3 reads CASSIWGKDGYTF. CDR3 sequence (DNA): TGTGCCAGTAGTATCTGGGGGAAGGATGGCTACACCTTC.

The CDR3 DNA follows: TGTGCCAGCAGCACCAGAGCCCGAGTTGGGCTGGCTGGGGCCAACGTCCTGACTTTC. Translated: CASSTRARVGLAGANVLTF. The chain carries TRBV7-2 and TRBJ2-6; the D is unclear. The CDR3 contains 19 residues. Trimming pared 5 bases from V and 2 bases from J, leaving 22 bases between. Per the germline V gene, CDR1 is SGHTA and CDR2 is FQGNSA.

The rearrangement joins TRBV2 to TRBJ2-3; 14 nucleotides agree with TRBD2. The CDR3 length is 16 residues. J gave up 6 bases and V 3 bases, and 5 bases lay outside the gene matches. Germline CDR1 and CDR2: SNHLY and FYNNEI. CDR3 sequence (DNA): TGTGCCAGCAGTGAGTCGGGACTAGCGGGGGAGGATACGCAGTATTTT. As protein: CASSESGLAGEDTQYF.

This clone appeared a single time. J is TRBJ1-6 and V is TRBV15; no clear D gene. The CDR3 is made up of 16 amino acids. CDR1 is LNHNV, CDR2 YYDKDF, per germline (reference sequence). Between the trimmed V and J ends, which lost 0 bases and 7 bases, there was a span of 13 bases. This CDR3 is CATSRDPGPTNSPLHF. The CDR3 region has the DNA TGTGCCACCAGCAGAGATCCCGGGCCAACCAATTCACCCCTCCACTTT.

The gene calls are TRBV14 and TRBJ2-5; maybe TRBD2 (6 bases). Germline CDR1 SGHDN, CDR2 FVKESK. The CDR3 contains 14 residues. Trimming removed 1 base from V and 5 bases from J, with 11 bases in between. The CDR3 protein is CASSQGRGTETQYF. CDR3 DNA: TGTGCCAGCAGCCAAGGACGGGGGACGGAGACCCAGTACTTC.

The V gene is TRBV27, the J gene TRBJ1-4; D remains ambiguous. Between the trimmed V and J ends, which lost 5 bases and 4 bases, there was a span of 14 bases. The CDR3 sequence is 15 residues long. Germline V gene lookup returns CDR1 MNHEY and CDR2 SMNVEV (reference sequence). The CDR3 is CASSPRPDFNEKLFF. In DNA, the CDR3 is TGTGCCAGCAGTCCCAGACCGGATTTTAATGAAAAACTGTTTTTT.

This clone was observed a single time. V and J are TRBV30 and TRBJ2-7; no clear D. This CDR3 is built from 13 residues. Trimming took 0 bases from V and 1 from J, leaving 7 bases between them. Germline assignment: CDR1 GTSNPN and CDR2 SVGIG (reference sequence). CDR3 in amino acids: CAWSVGSSYEQYF. The CDR3 nucleotides read TGTGCCTGGAGTGTAGGCAGTTCCTACGAGCAGTACTTC.

The rearrangement joins TRBV9 to TRBJ2-7; unclear D gene. CDR1 is SGDLS, CDR2 YYNGEE, per germline. V lost 0 bases and J lost 4, with 11 bases in between. The CDR3 has 14 residues. CDR3 sequence: CASSVEGAGYEQYF. CDR3 DNA sequence: TGTGCCAGCAGCGTAGAGGGCGCCGGGTACGAGCAGTACTTC.

V gene TRBV19 combines with J gene TRBJ1-1; the D is unclear. This CDR3 contains 15 residues. The germline V gene has CDR1 LNHDA and CDR2 SQIVND (reference sequence). Trimming left V 6 bases short and J 3 bases short, with 17 bases between. As DNA, the CDR3 is TGTGCCAGTAGACCCCCTGAAGAAGGCTACACTGAAGCTTTCTTT. Amino acids: CASRPPEEGYTEAFF.

V usage is TRBV7-9 and J usage is TRBJ1-3; maybe TRBD1 (6 bases). This CDR3 region has 14 residues. Germline CDR1 and CDR2: SEHNR and FQNEAQ (reference sequence). Trimming cost V 5 bases and J 8 bases, with 16 bases left between them. CDR3 protein: CASSPTGMGDTIYF. The CDR3 region has the DNA TGTGCCAGCAGCCCTACAGGGATGGGGGACACCATATATTTT.

This chain uses TRBV5-1 with TRBJ1-1; D possibly corresponds to TRBD1 (6 bases). Germline assignment: CDR1 SGHRS and CDR2 YFSETQ. CDR3 length: 15 amino acids. V lost 5 bases, J lost 0 bases, and 14 bases lay in between. CDR3 protein: CASSPAGAMNTEAFF. Written as DNA, the CDR3 is TGCGCCAGCAGTCCCGCAGGGGCGATGAACACTGAAGCTTTCTTT.

This chain connects TRBV7-3 to TRBJ2-5; TRBD2 matches 8 bases. The length of the CDR3 is 13 residues. J gave up 4 bases and V 2 bases, and 0 bases lay outside the gene matches. The V gene's germline CDR1 is SGHTA and CDR2 FQGTGA. CDR3 sequence reads: CASSLREGETQYF. For the CDR3, the DNA is TGTGCCAGCAGCTTACGGGAGGGAGAGACCCAGTACTTC. Looking up the rest from reference TRBV7-3 and TRBJ2-5 gives the full variable domain: GAGVSQTPSNKVTEKGKYVELRCDPISGHTALYWYRQSLGQGPEFLIYFQGTGAADDSGLPNDRFFAVRPEGSVSTLKIQRTERGDSAVYLCASSLREGETQYFGPGTRLLVL.

The chain combines TRBV7-2 with TRBJ2-6; TRBD2 matches 7 bases. The CDR3 loop spans 18 amino acids. Germline CDR1 and CDR2: SGHTA and FQGNSA. The V and J ends lost 5 bases and 1 base, in that order; junction bases with no gene match: 11. As DNA, the CDR3 is TGTGCCAGCAGCCTCTGGGGGGGTCTCTCATCTGGGGCCAACGTCCTGACTTTC. It is translated as CASSLWGGLSSGANVLTF.

The V gene is TRBV2, the J gene TRBJ2-3; possible D gene TRBD1, 5 bases. Trimming cost V 4 bases and J 5 bases, with 10 bases left between them. Per the germline V gene, CDR1 is SNHLY and CDR2 is FYNNEI. The CDR3 contains 13 residues. Here the CDR3 reads CASSGQGGDTQYF. The CDR3 nucleotides read TGTGCCAGCAGTGGGCAGGGTGGAGATACGCAGTATTTT.

This clone was picked up one time. V gene TRBV29-1 combines with J gene TRBJ1-2, with D possibly being TRBD1 (5 bases). The germline V gene has CDR1 SQVTM and CDR2 ANQGSEA. This CDR3 is built from 13 residues. Between the trimmed V and J ends, which lost 4 bases and 4 bases, there was a span of 13 bases. CDR3 loop: CSVGVRGVYGYTF. Here the CDR3 DNA reads TGCAGCGTTGGGGTTAGGGGAGTCTATGGCTACACCTTC.

This rearrangement joins TRBV5-1 to TRBJ2-6; D might be TRBD1 or TRBD2, each matching 5 bases. Germline values: CDR1 SGHRS, CDR2 YFSETQ. This CDR3 region has 15 residues. V was shortened by 0 bases and J by 2 bases, with 6 bases between the two germline ends. The CDR3 coding sequence is TGCGCCAGCAGCTTGGAGGGACCTGGGGCCAACGTCCTGACTTTC. Its translation is CASSLEGPGANVLTF.

The DNA of the CDR3 is TGTGCCAGCAGCCTCGGGACAGCTAATACGCAGTATTTT. Protein: CASSLGTANTQYF. The chain joins TRBV27 to TRBJ2-3; 7 positions match TRBD1. Germline assignment: CDR1 MNHEY and CDR2 SMNVEV (reference sequence). Germline trimming cut 6 bases from V and 7 bases from J; bases unmatched to any gene: 7. This CDR3 has 13 residues.

V and J are TRBV18 and TRBJ2-5; D possibly uses TRBD1 or TRBD2 (5 bases each). Germline V gene data show CDR1 as KGHSH and CDR2 as LQKENI. The CDR3 extends over 15 amino acids. Trimming took off 4 bases at V and 1 base at J, with 13 bases between the two ends. CDR3 sequence (DNA): TGTGCCAGCTCACGGGAGTGGGGGTTCCAAGAGACCCAGTACTTC. Amino acids: CASSREWGFQETQYF.